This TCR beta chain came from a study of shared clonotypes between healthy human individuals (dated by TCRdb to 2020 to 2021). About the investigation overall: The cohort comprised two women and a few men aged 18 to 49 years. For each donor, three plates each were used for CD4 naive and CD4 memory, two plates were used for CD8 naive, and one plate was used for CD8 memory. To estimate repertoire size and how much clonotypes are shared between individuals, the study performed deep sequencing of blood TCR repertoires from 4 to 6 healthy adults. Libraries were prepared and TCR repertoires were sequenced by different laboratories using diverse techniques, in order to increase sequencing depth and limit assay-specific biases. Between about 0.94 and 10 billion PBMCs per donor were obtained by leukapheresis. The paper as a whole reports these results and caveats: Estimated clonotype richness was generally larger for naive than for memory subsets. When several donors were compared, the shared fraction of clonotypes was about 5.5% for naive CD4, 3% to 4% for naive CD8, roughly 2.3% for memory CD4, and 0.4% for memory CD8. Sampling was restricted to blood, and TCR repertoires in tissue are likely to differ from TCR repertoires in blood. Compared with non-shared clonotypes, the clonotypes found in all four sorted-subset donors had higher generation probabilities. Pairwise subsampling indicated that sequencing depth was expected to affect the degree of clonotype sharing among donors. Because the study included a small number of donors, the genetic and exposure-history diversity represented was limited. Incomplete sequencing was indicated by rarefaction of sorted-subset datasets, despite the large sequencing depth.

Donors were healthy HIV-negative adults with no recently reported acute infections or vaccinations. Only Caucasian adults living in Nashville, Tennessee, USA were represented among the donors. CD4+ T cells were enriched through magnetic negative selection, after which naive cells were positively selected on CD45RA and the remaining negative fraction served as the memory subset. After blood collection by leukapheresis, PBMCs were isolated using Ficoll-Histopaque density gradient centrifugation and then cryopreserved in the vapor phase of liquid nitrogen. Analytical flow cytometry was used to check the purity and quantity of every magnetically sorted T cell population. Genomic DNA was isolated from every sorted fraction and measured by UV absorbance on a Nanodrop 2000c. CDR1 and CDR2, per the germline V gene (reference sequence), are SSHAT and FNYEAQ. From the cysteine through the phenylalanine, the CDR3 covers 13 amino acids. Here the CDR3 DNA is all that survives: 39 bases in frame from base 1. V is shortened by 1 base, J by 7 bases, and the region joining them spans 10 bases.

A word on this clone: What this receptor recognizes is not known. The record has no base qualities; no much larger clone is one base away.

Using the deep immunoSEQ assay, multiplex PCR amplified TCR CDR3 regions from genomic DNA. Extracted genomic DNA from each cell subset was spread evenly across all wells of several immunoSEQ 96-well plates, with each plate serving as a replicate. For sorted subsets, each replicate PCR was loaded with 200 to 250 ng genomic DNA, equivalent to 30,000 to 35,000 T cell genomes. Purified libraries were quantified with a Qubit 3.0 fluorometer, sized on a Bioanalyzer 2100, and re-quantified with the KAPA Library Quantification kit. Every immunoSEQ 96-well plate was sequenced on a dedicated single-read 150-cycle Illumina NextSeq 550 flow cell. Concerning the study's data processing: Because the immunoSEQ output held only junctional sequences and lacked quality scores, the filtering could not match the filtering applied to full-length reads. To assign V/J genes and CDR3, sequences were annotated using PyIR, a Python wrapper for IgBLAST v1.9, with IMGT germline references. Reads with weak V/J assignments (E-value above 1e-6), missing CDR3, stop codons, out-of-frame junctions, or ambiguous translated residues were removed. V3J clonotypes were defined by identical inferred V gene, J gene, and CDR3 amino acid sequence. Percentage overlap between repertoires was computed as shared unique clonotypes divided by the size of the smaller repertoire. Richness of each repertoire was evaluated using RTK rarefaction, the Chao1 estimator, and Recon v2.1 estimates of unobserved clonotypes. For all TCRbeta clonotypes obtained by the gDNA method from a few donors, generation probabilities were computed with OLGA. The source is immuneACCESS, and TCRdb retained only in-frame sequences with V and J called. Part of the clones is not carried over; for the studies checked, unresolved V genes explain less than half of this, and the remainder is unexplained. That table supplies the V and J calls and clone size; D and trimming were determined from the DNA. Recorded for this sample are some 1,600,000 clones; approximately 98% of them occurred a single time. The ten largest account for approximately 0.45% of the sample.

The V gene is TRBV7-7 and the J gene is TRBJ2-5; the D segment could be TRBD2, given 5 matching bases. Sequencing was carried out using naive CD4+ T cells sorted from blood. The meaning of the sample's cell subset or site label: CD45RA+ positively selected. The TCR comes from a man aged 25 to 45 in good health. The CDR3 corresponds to CASSLGSAGTQYF. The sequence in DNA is TGTGCCAGCAGCTTAGGGTCCGCGGGGACCCAGTACTTC.